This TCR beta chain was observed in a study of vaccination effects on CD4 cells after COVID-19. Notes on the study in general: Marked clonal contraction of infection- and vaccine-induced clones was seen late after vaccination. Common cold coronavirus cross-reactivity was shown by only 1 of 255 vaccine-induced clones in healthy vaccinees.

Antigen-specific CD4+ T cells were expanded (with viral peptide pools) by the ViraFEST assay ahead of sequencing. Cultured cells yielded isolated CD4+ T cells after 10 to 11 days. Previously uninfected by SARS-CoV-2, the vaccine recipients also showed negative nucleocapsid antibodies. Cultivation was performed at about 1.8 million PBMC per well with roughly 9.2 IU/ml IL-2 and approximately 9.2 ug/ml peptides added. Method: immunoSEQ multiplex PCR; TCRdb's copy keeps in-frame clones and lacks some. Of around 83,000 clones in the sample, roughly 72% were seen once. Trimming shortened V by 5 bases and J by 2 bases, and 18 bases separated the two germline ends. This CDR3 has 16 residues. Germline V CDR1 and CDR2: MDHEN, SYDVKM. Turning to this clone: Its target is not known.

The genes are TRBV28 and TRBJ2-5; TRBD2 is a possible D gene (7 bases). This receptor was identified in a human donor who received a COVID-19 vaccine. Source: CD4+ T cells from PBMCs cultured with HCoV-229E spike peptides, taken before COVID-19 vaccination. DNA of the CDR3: TGTGCCAGCAGTCCTACCCGAGGGGGGGCTCAAGAGACCCAGTACTTC. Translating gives CASSPTRGGAQETQYF.